The 14 T cell receptor beta chains reported below all come from one sample, sequenced in a study of early T cells in non-severe SARS-CoV-2 infection. Each CDR3 protein gets one entry after TCRdb re-called the 5' RACE reads with MiXCR. The sample yields tens of thousands of distinct CDR3 sequences, roughly 13% seen once. Sequencing was carried out using whole blood. The receptor set was obtained from an adult who was a healthcare worker with PCR-confirmed SARS-CoV-2 infection or an uninfected control (not recorded which).

The chain is built from TRBV28 and TRBJ1-1; no clear D gene. This CDR3 contains 13 residues. Germline V gene data show CDR1 as MDHEN and CDR2 as SYDVKM. With 5 bases removed from V and 5 bases from J, the gap between germline ends came to 12 bases. Here the CDR3 reads CASSPYTVTEAFF. For the CDR3, the DNA is TGTGCCAGCAGTCCCTACACGGTGACTGAAGCTTTCTTT.

At least ten counts were recorded for this clonotype. The genes are TRBV7-3 and TRBJ2-4; D is unclear. This CDR3 spans 13 amino acids. V shed 1 base and J shed 0 bases, with 1 base lying between them. Germline assignment: CDR1 SGHTA and CDR2 FQGTGA. The CDR3 sequence: CASSLIAKNIQYF. CDR3 nucleotides: TGTGCCAGCAGCTTAATAGCCAAAAACATTCAGTACTTC. The entire variable domain, with the rest obtained from reference TRBV7-3 and TRBJ2-4, is as follows: GAGVSQTPSNKVTEKGKYVELRCDPISGHTALYWYRQSLGQGPEFLIYFQGTGAADDSGLPNDRFFAVRPEGSVSTLKIQRTERGDSAVYLCASSLIAKNIQYFGAGTRLSVL.

This clonotype was recorded a few times. The chain carries TRBV29-1 and TRBJ2-1; 12 bases fit TRBD2. Germline trimming cut 7 bases from V and 3 bases from J; bases unmatched to any gene: 4. The CDR3 loop spans 14 amino acids. The V gene's germline CDR1 is SQVTM and CDR2 ANQGSEA. This chain's CDR3 is CSAQTSGSYNEQFF. In nucleotides, the CDR3 is TGCAGCGCCCAGACTAGCGGGAGCTACAATGAGCAGTTCTTC.

At least ten counts were recorded for this clonotype. The J gene is TRBJ1-5, the V gene TRBV3-1; weak D call: TRBD1 (6 bases). Germline CDR1 and CDR2: LGHDT and YNNKEL (reference sequence). The CDR3 loop spans 15 amino acids. The germline V and J ends were trimmed by 2 bases and 3 bases, with 11 bases remaining between them. In nucleotides, the CDR3 is TGTGCCAGCAGCCAAAGAGGACAGAACAATCAGCCCCAGCATTTT. As protein: CASSQRGQNNQPQHF.

This clonotype turned up a few times. The chain couples TRBV29-1 to TRBJ1-2; TRBD1 agrees at 7 bases. The trim removed 5 bases at V and 4 bases at J, leaving 7 bases unmatched. CDR1 is SQVTM and CDR2 is ANQGSEA in the germline V gene. This CDR3 has 13 residues. The CDR3 nucleotides are TGCAGCGTTTCTGACAGGGACTTCTATGGCTACACCTTC. This sequence encodes CSVSDRDFYGYTF.

This clonotype occurred a few times. This sequence joins TRBV4-1 and TRBJ2-7; D is possibly TRBD2 (6 bases). The CDR3 totals 15 residues. CDR1 and CDR2 from the germline V gene are MGHRA and YSYEKL. Trimming shortened V by 1 base and J by 2 bases, and 12 bases separated the two germline ends. For the CDR3, the DNA is TGCGCCAGCAGCCAAGTGGCTAGCGCGACCTACGAGCAGTACTTC. This translates into CASSQVASATYEQYF.

This chain joins TRBV29-1 and TRBJ2-6; 7 bases are shared with TRBD1. V trimming: 7 bases; J trimming: 0 bases; junction bases outside the gene matches: 3. CDR3 length: 14 amino acids. Germline-derived CDR1 and CDR2 are SQVTM and ANQGSEA. CDR3 bases: TGCAGCGCAACAGGGGCCTCTGGGGCCAACGTCCTGACTTTC. This codes for CSATGASGANVLTF.

The chain uses TRBV19 and TRBJ1-4, with TRBD1 matching over 8 bases. The CDR3 extends over 16 amino acids. CDR1 and CDR2 from the germline V gene are LNHDA and SQIVND (reference sequence). Trimming took 5 bases from V and 8 from J; bases not matched to a gene: 13. CDR3 bases: TGTGCCAGTAGTCTCTCCGCTGACAGGGGAAGAGAAAAACTGTTTTTT. Its protein product is CASSLSADRGREKLFF.

The chain is built from TRBV28 and TRBJ2-2; TRBD1 matches 8 bases. The CDR3 is 13 amino acids. Trimming took 3 bases from V and 14 from J; bases not matched to a gene: 8. CDR1 and CDR2 from the germline V gene are MDHEN and SYDVKM. The CDR3 nucleotides read TGTGCCAGCAGTTTTCCGGGACAGGCAACCCTGTTTTTT. The encoded protein is CASSFPGQATLFF.

This clonotype was seen only a few times. This sequence joins TRBV12-3 or TRBV12-4 and TRBJ2-3; D unresolved. The CDR3 length is 15 residues. V shed 1 base and J shed 6 bases, with 14 bases lying between them. CDR3 amino acids: CASSLVGKGSDTQYF. The CDR3 DNA is TGTGCCAGCAGTTTAGTGGGCAAGGGATCCGATACGCAGTATTTT.

The rearrangement links TRBV24-1 to TRBJ2-2, with unresolved D. This CDR3 has 14 residues. Germline V gene lookup returns CDR1 KGHDR and CDR2 SFDVKD. The ends were cut back, 7 bases at V and 3 bases at J, with 11 bases in the middle. The CDR3 nucleotides read TGTGCCACCAGAAGCAGAAAGGACACCGGGGAGCTGTTTTTT. Amino acid sequence: CATRSRKDTGELFF.

As DNA, the CDR3 is TGCGCCAGCAGCTTGGGACCCTCACATCCCGACTCCTACGAGCAGTACTTC. Residues: CASSLGPSHPDSYEQYF. This chain uses TRBV5-1 with TRBJ2-7, with D unresolved. Per germline, CDR1 SGHRS and CDR2 YFSETQ. The CDR3 consists of 17 residues. Trimming took 0 bases from V and 0 from J, leaving 16 bases between them. The full variable domain, in which reference TRBV5-1 and TRBJ2-7 provide the parts outside the CDR3, is KAGVTQTPRYLIKTRGQQVTLSCSPISGHRSVSWYQQTPGQGLQFLFEYFSETQRNKGNFPGRFSGRQFSNSRSEMNVSTLELGDSALYLCASSLGPSHPDSYEQYFGPGTRLTVT.

This clonotype was detected only a few times. The chain combines TRBV9 with TRBJ2-2, with unresolved D. The germline CDR1 and CDR2 sequences are SGDLS and YYNGEE. The CDR3 runs 16 residues. Trimming cost V 3 bases and J 4 bases, with 16 bases left between them. CDR3 bases: TGTGCCAGCAGCGCCTGGAATTCTATCGCCACCGGGGAGCTGTTTTTT. Its translation is CASSAWNSIATGELFF.

A few counts support this clonotype. The chain links TRBV19 to TRBJ2-2, with 7 bases fitting TRBD1. The CDR3 consists of 15 residues. After removal of 7 bases from V and 4 bases from J, the junction contained 9 bases not matched to a gene. Looked up from germline, CDR1 is LNHDA and CDR2 is SQIVND (reference sequence). CDR3 loop: CASNQGQFTTGELFF. The CDR3 DNA sequence: TGTGCCAGTAACCAGGGACAGTTCACCACCGGGGAGCTGTTTTTT. The complete variable domain, with remaining parts taken from reference TRBV19 and TRBJ2-2, reads DGGITQSPKYLFRKEGQNVTLSCEQNLNHDAMYWYRQDPGQGLRLIYYSQIVNDFQKGDIAEGYSVSREKKESFPLTVTSAQKNPTAFYLCASNQGQFTTGELFFGEGSRLTVL.